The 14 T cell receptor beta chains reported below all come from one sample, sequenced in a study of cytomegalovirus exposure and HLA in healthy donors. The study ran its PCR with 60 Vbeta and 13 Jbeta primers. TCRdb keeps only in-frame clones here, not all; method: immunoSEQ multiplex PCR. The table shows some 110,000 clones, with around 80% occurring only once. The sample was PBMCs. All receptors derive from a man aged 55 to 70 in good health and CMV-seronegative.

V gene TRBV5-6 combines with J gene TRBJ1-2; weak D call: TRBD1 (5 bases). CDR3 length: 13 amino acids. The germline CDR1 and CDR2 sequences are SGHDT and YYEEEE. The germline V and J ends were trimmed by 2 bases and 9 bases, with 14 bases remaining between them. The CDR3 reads CASSLWPGLSYTF. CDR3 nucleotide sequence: TGTGCCAGCAGCTTATGGCCGGGACTAAGCTACACCTTC.

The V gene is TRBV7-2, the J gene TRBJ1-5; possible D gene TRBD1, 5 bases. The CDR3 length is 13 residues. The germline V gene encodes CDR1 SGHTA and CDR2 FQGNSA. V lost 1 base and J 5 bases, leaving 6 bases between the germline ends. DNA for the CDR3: TGTGCCAGCAGCTTAGTCAGGGATCAGCCCCAGCATTTT. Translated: CASSLVRDQPQHF.

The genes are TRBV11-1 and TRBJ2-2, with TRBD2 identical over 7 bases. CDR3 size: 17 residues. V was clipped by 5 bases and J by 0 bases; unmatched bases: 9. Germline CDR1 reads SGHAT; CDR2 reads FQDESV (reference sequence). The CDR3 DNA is TGTGCCAGCAGCGACCACCCTCTAGCGGCGAACACCGGGGAGCTGTTTTTT. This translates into CASSDHPLAANTGELFF.

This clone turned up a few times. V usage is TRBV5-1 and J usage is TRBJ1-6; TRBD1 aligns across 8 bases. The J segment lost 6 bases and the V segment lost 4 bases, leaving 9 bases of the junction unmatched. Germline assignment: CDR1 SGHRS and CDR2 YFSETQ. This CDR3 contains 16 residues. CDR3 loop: CASSERTGGGNSPLHF. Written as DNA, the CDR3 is TGCGCCAGCAGCGAACGAACAGGGGGTGGTAATTCACCCCTCCACTTT.

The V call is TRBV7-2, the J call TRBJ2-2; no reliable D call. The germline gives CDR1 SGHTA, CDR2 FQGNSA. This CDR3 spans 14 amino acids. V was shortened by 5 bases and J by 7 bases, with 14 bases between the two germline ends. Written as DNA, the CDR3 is TGTGCCAGCAGCCCCGCGGCTGCCCGCGGGGAGCTGTTTTTT. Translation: CASSPAAARGELFF.

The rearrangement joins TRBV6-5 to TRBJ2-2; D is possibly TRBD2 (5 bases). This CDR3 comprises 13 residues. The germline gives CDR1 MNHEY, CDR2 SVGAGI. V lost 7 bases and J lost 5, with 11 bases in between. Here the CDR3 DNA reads TGTGCCAGCACCCGGCGAGGGACCGGGGAGCTGTTTTTT. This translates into CASTRRGTGELFF.

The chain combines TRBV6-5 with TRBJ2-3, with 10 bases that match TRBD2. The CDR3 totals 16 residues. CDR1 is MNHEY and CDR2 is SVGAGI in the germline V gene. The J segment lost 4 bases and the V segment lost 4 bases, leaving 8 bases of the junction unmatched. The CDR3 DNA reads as TGTGCCAGCAGTTTCGCATTAGCGGGGGGACCAGATACGCAGTATTTT. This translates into CASSFALAGGPDTQYF.

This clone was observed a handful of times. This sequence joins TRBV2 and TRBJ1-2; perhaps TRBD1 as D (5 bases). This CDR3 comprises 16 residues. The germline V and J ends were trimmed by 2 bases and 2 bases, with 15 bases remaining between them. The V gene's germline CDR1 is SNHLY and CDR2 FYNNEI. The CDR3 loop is CASSERGSNRNYGYTF. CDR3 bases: TGTGCCAGCAGTGAAAGGGGATCGAACAGGAACTATGGCTACACCTTC.

CDR3 DNA sequence: TGTGCCAGCAGCCGGACTAGCGGGGGAGAGACCCAGTACTTC. Residues: CASSRTSGGETQYF. The chain carries TRBV6-5 and TRBJ2-5, with 13 nucleotides matching TRBD2. The CDR3 is made up of 14 amino acids. The J segment lost 4 bases and the V segment lost 6 bases, leaving 2 bases of the junction unmatched. Germline V gene data show CDR1 as MNHEY and CDR2 as SVGAGI.

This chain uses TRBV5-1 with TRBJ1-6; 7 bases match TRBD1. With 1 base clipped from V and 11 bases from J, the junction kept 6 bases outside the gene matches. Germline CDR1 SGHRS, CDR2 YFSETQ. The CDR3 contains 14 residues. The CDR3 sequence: CASSLNRGRTPLHF. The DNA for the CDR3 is TGCGCCAGCAGCTTGAACAGGGGCAGAACACCCCTCCACTTT.

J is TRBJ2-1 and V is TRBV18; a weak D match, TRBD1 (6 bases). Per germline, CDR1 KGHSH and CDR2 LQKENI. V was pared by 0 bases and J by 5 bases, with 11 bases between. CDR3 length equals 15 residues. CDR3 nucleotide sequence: TGTGCCAGCTCACCACCGGACAGAGAGGACAATGAGCAGTTCTTC. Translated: CASSPPDREDNEQFF.

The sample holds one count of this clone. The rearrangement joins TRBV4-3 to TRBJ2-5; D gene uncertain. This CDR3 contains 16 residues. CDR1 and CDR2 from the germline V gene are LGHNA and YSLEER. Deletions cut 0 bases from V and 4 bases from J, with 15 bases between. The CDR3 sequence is CASSQDHTGNGETQYF. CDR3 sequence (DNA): TGCGCCAGCAGCCAAGATCACACGGGTAACGGAGAGACCCAGTACTTC.

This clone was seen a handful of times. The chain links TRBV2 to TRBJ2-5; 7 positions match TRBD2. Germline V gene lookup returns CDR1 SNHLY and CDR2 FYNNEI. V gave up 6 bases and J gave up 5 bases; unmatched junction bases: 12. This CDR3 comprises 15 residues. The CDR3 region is CASSEQGSRGETQYF. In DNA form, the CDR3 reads TGTGCCAGCAGCGAGCAGGGATCGCGGGGGGAGACCCAGTACTTC.

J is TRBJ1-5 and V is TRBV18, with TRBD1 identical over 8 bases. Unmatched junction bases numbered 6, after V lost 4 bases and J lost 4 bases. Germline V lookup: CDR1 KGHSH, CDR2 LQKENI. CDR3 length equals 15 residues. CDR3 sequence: CASSLGTGPNQPQHF. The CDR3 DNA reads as TGTGCCAGCTCACTTGGGACAGGACCTAATCAGCCCCAGCATTTT. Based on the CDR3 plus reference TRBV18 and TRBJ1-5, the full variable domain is NAGVMQNPRHLVRRRGQEARLRCSPMKGHSHVYWYRQLPEEGLKFMVYLQKENIIDESGMPKERFSAEFPKEGPSILRIQQVVRGDSAAYFCASSLGTGPNQPQHFGDGTRLSIL.